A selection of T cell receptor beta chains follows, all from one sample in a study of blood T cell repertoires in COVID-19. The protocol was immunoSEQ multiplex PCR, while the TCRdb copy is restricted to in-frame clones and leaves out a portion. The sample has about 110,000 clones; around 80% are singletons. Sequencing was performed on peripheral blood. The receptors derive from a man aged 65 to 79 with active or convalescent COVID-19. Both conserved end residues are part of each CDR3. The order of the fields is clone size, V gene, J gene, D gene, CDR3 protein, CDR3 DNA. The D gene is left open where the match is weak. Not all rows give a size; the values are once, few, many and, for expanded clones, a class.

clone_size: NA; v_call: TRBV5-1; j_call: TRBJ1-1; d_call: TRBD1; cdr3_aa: CASSPQGSPWGEAFF; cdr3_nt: TGCGCCAGCAGCCCACAGGGGTCCCCTTGGGGTGAAGCTTTCTTT
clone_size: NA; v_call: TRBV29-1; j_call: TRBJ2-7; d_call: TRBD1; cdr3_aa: CSVLRGPEQYF; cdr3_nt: TGCAGCGTTTTAAGGGGGCCCGAGCAGTACTTC
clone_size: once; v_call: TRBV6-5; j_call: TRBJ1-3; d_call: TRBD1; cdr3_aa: CASSYLGQGKGNTIYF; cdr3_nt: TGTGCCAGCAGTTACTTAGGACAGGGGAAAGGAAACACCATATATTTT
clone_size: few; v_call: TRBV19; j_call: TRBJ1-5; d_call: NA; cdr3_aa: CASSNAGNNQPQHF; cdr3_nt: TGTGCCAGTAGTAATGCGGGGAACAATCAGCCCCAGCATTTT
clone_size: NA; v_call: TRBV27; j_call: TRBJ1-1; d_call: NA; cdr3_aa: CASSQGGTEAFF; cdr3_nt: TGTGCCAGCAGTCAGGGAGGCACTGAAGCTTTCTTT
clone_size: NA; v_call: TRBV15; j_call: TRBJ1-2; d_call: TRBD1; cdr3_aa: CATSSAYQGAGNYGYTF; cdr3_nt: TGTGCCACCAGCAGTGCTTACCAGGGGGCCGGAAACTATGGCTACACCTTC
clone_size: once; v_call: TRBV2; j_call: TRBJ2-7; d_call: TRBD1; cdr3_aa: CASRADRGPGEQYF; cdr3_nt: TGTGCCAGCAGGGCGGACAGGGGGCCAGGGGAGCAGTACTTC
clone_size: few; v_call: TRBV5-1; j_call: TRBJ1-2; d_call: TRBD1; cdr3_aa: CASSSGTGGEGYTF; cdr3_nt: TGCGCCAGCAGCTCAGGGACAGGGGGCGAAGGCTACACCTTC
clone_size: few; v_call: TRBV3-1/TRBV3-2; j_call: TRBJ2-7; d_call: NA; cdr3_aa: CASSPTGSYEQYF; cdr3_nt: TGTGCCAGCAGCCCTACAGGTTCCTACGAGCAGTACTTC
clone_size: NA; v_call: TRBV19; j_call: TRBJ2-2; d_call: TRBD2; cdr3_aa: CASSLGGDRTGELFF; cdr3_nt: TGTGCCAGTAGCCTCGGGGGGGACCGCACCGGGGAGCTGTTTTTT
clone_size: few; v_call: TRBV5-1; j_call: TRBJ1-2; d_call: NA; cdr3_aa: CASSAPETGRYGYTF; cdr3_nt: TGCGCCAGCAGCGCCCCCGAGACAGGTCGCTATGGCTACACCTTC
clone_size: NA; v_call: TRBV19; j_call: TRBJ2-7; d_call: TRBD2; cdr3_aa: CASNRLAGAGDEQYF; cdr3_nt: TGTGCCAGTAACCGACTAGCGGGAGCCGGGGACGAGCAGTACTTC
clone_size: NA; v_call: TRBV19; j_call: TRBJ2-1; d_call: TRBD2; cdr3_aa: CASRRRGRNNEQFF; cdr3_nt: TGTGCCAGTCGACGGCGCGGGAGGAACAATGAGCAGTTCTTC
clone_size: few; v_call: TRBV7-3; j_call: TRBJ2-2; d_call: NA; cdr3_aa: CASIPLGGTGELFF; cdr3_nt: TGTGCCAGCATCCCCCTAGGGGGCACCGGGGAGCTGTTTTTT
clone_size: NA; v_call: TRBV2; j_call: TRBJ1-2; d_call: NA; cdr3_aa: CASSESLSNYGYTF; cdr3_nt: TGTGCCAGCAGTGAATCCCTGTCTAACTATGGCTACACCTTC
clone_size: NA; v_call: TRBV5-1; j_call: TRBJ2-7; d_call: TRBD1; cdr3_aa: CASSFATGTALSYEQYF; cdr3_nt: TGCGCCAGCAGCTTTGCTACCGGGACAGCCCTCTCCTACGAGCAGTACTTC
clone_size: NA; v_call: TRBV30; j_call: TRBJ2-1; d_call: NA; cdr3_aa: CAWSVFKGDNEQFF; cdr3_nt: TGTGCCTGGAGTGTATTTAAGGGAGACAATGAGCAGTTCTTC
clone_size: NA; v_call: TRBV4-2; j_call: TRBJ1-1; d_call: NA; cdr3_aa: CASSLGGAGAFF; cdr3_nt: TGTGCCAGCAGCCTCGGGGGAGCCGGAGCTTTCTTT
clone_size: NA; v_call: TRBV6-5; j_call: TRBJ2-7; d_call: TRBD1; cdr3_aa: CASRGAGGAYEQYF; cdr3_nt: TGTGCCAGCAGGGGGGCAGGGGGCGCGTACGAGCAGTACTTC